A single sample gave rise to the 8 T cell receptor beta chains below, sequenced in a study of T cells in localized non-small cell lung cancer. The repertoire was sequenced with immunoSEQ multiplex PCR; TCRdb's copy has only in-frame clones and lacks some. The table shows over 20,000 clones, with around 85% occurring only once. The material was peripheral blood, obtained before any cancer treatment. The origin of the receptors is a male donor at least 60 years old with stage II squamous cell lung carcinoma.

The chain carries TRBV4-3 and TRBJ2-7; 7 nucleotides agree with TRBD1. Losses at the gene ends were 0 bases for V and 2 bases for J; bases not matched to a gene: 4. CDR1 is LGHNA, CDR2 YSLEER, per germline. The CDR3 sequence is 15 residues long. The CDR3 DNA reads TGCGCCAGCAGCCAAGATGGGACAGCTGCCTACGAGCAGTACTTC. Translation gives CASSQDGTAAYEQYF.

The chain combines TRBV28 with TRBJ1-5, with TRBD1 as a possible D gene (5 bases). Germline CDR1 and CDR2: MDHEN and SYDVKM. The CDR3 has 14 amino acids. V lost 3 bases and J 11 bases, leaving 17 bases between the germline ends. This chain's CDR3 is CASSFTGGDRTQHF. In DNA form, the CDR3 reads TGTGCCAGCAGTTTTACGGGGGGGGACCGGACCCAGCATTTT.

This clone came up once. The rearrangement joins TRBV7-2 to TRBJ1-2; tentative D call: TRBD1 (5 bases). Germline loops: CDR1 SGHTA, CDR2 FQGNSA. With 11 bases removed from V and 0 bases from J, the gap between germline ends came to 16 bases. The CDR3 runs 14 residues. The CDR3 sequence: CAASDDSSNYGYTF. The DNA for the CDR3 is TGTGCCGCCAGCGACGACAGCTCTAACTATGGCTACACCTTC.

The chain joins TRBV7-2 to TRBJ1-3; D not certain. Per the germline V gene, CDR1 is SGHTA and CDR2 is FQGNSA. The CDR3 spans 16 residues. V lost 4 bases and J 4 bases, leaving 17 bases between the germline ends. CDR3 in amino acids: CASSSNPTKSGNTIYF. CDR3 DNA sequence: TGTGCCAGCAGCTCAAACCCCACAAAATCCGGAAACACCATATATTTT.

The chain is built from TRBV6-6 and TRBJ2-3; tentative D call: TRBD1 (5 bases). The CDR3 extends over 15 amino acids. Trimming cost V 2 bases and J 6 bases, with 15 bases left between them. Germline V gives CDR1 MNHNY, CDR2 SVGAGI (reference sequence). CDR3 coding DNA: TGTGCCAGCAGTTACGATTCAGGGTACGGGGATACGCAGTATTTT. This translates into CASSYDSGYGDTQYF.

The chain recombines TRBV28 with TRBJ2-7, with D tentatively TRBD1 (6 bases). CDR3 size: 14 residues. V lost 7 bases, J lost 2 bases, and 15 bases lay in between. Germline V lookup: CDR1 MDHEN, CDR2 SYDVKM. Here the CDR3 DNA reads TGTGCCAGCAAAACAGGGTCCATTACCTACGAGCAGTACTTC. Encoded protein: CASKTGSITYEQYF.

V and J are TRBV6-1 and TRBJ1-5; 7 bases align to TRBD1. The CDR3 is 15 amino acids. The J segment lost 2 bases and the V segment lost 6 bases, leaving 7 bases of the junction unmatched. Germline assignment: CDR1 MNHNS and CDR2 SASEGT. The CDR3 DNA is TGTGCCAGCAGAGGGTTTGACAGGGGCAATCAGCCCCAGCATTTT. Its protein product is CASRGFDRGNQPQHF.

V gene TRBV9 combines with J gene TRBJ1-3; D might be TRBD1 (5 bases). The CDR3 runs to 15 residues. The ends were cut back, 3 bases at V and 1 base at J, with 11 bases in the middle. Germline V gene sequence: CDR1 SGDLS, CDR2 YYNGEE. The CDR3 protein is CASSEGHASGNTIYF. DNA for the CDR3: TGTGCCAGCAGCGAAGGACACGCATCTGGAAACACCATATATTTT.